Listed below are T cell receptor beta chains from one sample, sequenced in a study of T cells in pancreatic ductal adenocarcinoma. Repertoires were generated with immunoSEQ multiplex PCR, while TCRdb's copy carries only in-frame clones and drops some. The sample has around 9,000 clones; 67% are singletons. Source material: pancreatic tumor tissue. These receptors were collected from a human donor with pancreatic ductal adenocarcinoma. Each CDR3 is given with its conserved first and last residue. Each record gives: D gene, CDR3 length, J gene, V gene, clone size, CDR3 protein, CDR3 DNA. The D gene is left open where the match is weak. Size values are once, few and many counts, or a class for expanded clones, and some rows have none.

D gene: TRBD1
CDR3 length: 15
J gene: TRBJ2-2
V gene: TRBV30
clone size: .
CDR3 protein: CAWSPRDRVTGELFF
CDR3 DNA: TGTGCCTGGAGCCCAAGGGACAGGGTGACCGGGGAGCTGTTTTTT

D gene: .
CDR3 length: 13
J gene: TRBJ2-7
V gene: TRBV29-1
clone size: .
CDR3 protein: CSVGSDRAYEQYF
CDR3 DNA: TGCAGCGTTGGGTCGGACAGAGCCTACGAGCAGTACTTC

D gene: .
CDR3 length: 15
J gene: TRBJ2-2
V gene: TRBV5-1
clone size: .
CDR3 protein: CASSLGSANTGELFF
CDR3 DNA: TGCGCCAGCAGCTTGGGTAGTGCGAACACCGGGGAGCTGTTTTTT

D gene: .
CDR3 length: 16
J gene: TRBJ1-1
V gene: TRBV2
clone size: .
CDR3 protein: CASRNLGPLQYTEAFF
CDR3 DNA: TGTGCCAGCAGAAACTTAGGGCCCCTTCAGTACACTGAAGCTTTCTTT

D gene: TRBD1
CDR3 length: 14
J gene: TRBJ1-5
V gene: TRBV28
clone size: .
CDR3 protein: CASSLLQGNQPQHF
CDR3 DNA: TGTGCCAGCAGTTTATTACAGGGGAATCAGCCCCAGCATTTT

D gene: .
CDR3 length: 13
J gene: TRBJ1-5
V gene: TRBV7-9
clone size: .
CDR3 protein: CASTQSGDQPQHF
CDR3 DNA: TGTGCCAGCACCCAATCAGGGGATCAGCCCCAGCATTTT

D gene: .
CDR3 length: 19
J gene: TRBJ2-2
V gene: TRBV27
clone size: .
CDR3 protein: CASSGTEAGSRTQVGELFF
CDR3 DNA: TGTGCCAGCAGTGGGACTGAGGCAGGATCACGAACACAAGTCGGGGAGCTGTTTTTT

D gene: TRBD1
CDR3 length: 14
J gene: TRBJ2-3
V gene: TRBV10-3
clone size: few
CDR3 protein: CAISESQGIDTQYF
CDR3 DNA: TGTGCCATCAGTGAGTCACAGGGGATAGATACGCAGTATTTT

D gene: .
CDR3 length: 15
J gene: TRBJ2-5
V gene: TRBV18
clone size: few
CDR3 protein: CASSPGTERQETQYF
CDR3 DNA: TGTGCCAGCTCACCAGGGACGGAGAGACAAGAGACCCAGTACTTC

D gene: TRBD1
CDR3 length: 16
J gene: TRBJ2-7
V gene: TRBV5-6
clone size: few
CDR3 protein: CASSLFGDRASYEQYF
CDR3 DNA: TGTGCCAGCAGCTTGTTTGGGGACAGGGCCTCCTACGAGCAGTACTTC

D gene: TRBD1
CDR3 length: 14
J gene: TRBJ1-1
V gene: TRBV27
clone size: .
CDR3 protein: CASRRDRGNTEAFF
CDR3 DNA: TGTGCCAGCAGGCGGGACAGGGGGAACACTGAAGCTTTCTTT

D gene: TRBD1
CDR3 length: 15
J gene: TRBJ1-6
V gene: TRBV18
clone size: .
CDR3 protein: CASSPTDRGRSPLHF
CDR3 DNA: TGTGCCAGCTCACCCACCGACAGGGGACGTTCACCCCTCCACTTT

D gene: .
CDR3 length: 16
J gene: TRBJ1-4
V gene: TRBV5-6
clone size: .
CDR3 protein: CASSLVGHLETEKLFF
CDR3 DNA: TGTGCCAGCAGCTTGGTCGGTCACCTAGAAACGGAAAAACTGTTTTTT

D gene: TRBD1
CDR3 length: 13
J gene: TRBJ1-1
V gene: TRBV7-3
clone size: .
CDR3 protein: CASSSDRETEAFF
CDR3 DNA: TGTGCCAGCAGCTCGGACAGGGAAACTGAAGCTTTCTTT

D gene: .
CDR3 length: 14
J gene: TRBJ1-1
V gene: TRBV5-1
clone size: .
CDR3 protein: CASSPGRVNTEAFF
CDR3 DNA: TGCGCCAGCAGCCCCGGCAGGGTGAACACTGAAGCTTTCTTT

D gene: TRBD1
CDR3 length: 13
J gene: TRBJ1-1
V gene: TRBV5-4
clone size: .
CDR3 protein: CASSRTGNTEAFF
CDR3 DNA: TGTGCCAGCAGCCGGACAGGGAACACTGAAGCTTTCTTT

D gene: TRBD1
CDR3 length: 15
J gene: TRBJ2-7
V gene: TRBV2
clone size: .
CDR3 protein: CASRAGTGLTYEQYF
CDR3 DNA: TGTGCCAGCAGGGCCGGGACAGGGTTAACCTACGAGCAGTACTTC

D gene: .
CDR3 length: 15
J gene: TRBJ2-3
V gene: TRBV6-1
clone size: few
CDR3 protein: CASSPTDRSKGPQYF
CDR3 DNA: TGTGCCAGCAGTCCGACAGACAGGTCGAAGGGGCCGCAGTATTTT

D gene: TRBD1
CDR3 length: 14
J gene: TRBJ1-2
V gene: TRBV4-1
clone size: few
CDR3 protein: CASSQPGTGNGYTF
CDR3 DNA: TGCGCCAGCAGCCAACCCGGGACAGGGAATGGCTACACCTTC

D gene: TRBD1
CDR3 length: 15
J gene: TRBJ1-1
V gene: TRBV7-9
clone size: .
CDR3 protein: CASSPTRTGFSEAFF
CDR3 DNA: TGTGCCAGCAGCCCAACCAGGACAGGCTTTAGTGAAGCTTTCTTT

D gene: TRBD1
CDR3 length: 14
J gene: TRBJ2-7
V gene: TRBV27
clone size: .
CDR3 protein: CASSWGDRIREQYF
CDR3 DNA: TGTGCCAGCAGTTGGGGGGACAGGATTCGGGAGCAGTACTTC

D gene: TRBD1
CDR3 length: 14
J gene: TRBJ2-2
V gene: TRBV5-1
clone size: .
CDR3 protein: CASTRDSGPGELFF
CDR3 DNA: TGCGCCAGCACCCGGGACAGTGGCCCCGGGGAGCTGTTTTTT

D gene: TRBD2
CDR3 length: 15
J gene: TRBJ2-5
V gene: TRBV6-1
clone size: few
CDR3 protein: CASSGLAGGRETQYF
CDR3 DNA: TGTGCCAGCAGTGGATTAGCGGGGGGGAGGGAGACCCAGTACTTC

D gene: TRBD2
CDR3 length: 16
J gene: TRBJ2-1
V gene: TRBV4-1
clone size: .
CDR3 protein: CASSQPTSGNYNEQFF
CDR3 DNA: TGCGCCAGCAGCCAGCCGACTAGCGGGAACTACAATGAGCAGTTCTTC

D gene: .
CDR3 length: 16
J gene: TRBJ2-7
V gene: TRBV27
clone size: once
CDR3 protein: CASKDNKRATSYEQYF
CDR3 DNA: TGTGCCAGCAAGGATAACAAGCGGGCTACTTCCTACGAGCAGTACTTC

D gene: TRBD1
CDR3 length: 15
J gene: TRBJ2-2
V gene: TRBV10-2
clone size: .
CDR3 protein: CASRQGARGTGELFF
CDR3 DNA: TGCGCCAGCAGACAGGGGGCGCGGGGCACCGGGGAGCTGTTTTTT

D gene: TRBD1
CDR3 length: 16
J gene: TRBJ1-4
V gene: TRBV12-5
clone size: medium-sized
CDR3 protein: CASGTGTAISNEKLFF
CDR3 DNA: TGTGCTAGTGGTACCGGGACAGCCATTTCTAATGAAAAACTGTTTTTT

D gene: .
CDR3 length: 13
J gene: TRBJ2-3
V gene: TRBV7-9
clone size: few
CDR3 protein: CASSRSDTDTQYF
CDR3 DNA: TGTGCCAGCAGCCGGAGTGACACAGATACGCAGTATTTT

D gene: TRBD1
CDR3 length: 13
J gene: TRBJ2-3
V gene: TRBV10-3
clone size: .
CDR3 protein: CAISEAQGATQYF
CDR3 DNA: TGTGCCATCAGTGAAGCACAGGGGGCCACGCAGTATTTT

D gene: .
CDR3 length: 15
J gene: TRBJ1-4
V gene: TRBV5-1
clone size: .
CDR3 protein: CASSLGTTTNEKLFF
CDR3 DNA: TGCGCCAGCAGCTTGGGTACAACAACTAATGAAAAACTGTTTTTT